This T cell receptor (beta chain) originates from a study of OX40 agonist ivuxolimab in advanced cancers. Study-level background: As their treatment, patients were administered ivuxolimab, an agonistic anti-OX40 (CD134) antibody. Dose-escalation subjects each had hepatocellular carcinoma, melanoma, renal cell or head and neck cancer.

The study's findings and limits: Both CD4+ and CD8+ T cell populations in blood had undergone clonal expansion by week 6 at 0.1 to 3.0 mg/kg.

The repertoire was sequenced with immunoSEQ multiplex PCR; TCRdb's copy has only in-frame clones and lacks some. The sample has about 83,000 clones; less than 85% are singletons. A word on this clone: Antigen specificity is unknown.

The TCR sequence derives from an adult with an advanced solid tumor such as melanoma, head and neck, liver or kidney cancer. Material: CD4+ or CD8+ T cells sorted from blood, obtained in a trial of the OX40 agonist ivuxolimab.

CDR3 loop: CASSRDSYGYTF. CDR3 nucleotides: TGTGCCAGCAGTCGGGACAGCTATGGCTACACCTTC. This chain links TRBV7-9 with TRBJ1-2; 7 bases map to TRBD1. V was pared by 6 bases and J by 4 bases, with 2 bases of the junction left unmatched. CDR1 and CDR2 (germline): SEHNR, FQNEAQ (reference sequence). This CDR3 is built from 12 residues.